This is a list of T cell receptor beta chains from one sample in a study of graft-versus-host responses after intestinal transplantation. These receptors lack a known antigen. Here immunoSEQ multiplex PCR was the method, and the copy in TCRdb shows in-frame clones only, minus some. The sample gives 85,000 to 100,000 clones, around 93% of which show up once; 0.069% is in the top ten. The material was unstimulated CD8+ T cells sorted from spleen or lymph node cells, obtained before transplant. These receptor sequences come from a human donor who was the organ donor for an intestinal transplant. The CDR3 runs from the conserved cysteine through the conserved F or W. A D gene is named only where the DNA matches it firmly. Clone size is not always given. Where it is, it says once, few, many or a class for expanded clones.

>TRBJ2-7|.|TRBV13|.
CASSPESSYEQYF
TGTGCCAGCAGCCCTGAGTCCTCCTACGAGCAGTACTTC
>TRBJ2-7|.|TRBV27|.
CASSPGALPYEQYF
TGTGCCAGCAGTCCAGGGGCCCTTCCCTACGAGCAGTACTTC
>TRBJ2-3|TRBD2|TRBV7-9|.
CASSSGGPIRTDTQYF
TGTGCCAGCAGCAGCGGGGGACCCATACGCACAGATACGCAGTATTTT
>TRBJ2-7|.|TRBV12-5|.
CASGLGRGRNGYEQYF
TGTGCTAGTGGTTTGGGGAGGGGACGGAATGGATACGAGCAGTACTTC
>TRBJ1-4|.|TRBV6-1|.
CASSGPSNEKLFF
TGTGCCAGCAGTGGCCCGAGTAATGAAAAACTGTTTTTT
>TRBJ2-7|TRBD1|TRBV9|.
CASSPGDRRYEQYF
TGTGCCAGCAGTCCAGGGGACAGGCGCTACGAGCAGTACTTC
>TRBJ1-2|.|TRBV27|.
CASSLIVSRGSNYGYTF
TGTGCCAGCAGTTTAATAGTCAGCAGGGGCTCCAACTATGGCTACACCTTC
>TRBJ2-7|.|TRBV27|.
CASGSSYEQYF
TGTGCCAGCGGGAGCTCCTACGAGCAGTACTTC
>TRBJ1-1|.|TRBV19|.
CASGGGRLPGMYTEAFF
TGTGCCAGTGGAGGAGGTCGGCTCCCGGGGATGTACACTGAAGCTTTCTTT
>TRBJ1-1|.|TRBV4-2|.
CASSLRGVGNTEAFF
TGTGCCAGCAGCCTCCGGGGGGTGGGGAACACTGAAGCTTTCTTT
>TRBJ2-7|.|TRBV9|.
CASSVGSDSYEQYF
TGTGCCAGCAGCGTAGGGAGCGATTCCTACGAGCAGTACTTC
>TRBJ2-1|TRBD2|TRBV11-2|once
CASIPLAGDRNEQFF
TGTGCCAGCATCCCCCTAGCGGGAGATAGGAATGAGCAGTTCTTC
>TRBJ2-7|.|TRBV5-8|.
CASTLPGEGYEQYF
TGTGCCAGCACCCTACCAGGGGAGGGGTACGAGCAGTACTTC
>TRBJ2-7|TRBD2|TRBV5-1|.
CASSLRIGESGSKRGYEQYF
TGCGCCAGCAGCCTCAGGATAGGTGAGAGCGGGAGCAAAAGGGGTTACGAGCAGTACTTC
>TRBJ2-7|TRBD2|TRBV27|.
CASSSGLAYEQYF
TGTGCCAGCAGTTCGGGACTAGCCTACGAGCAGTACTTC
>TRBJ1-1|TRBD1|TRBV14|.
CASAQGALTWSTEAFF
TGTGCCAGCGCACAGGGGGCTTTGACTTGGTCCACTGAAGCTTTCTTT
>TRBJ2-7|TRBD1|TRBV11-3|once
CASSPRGQEEYEQYF
TGTGCCAGCAGCCCGAGGGGACAGGAAGAATACGAGCAGTACTTC
>TRBJ1-2|TRBD1|TRBV30|.
CAWDYGGTVDGYTF
TGTGCCTGGGACTACGGCGGGACAGTCGATGGCTACACCTTC
>TRBJ1-2|.|TRBV5-4|.
CASTPWEGHLYGYTF
TGTGCCAGCACCCCCTGGGAGGGACACCTCTATGGCTACACCTTC
>TRBJ2-3|TRBD1|TRBV5-1|.
CASSLLTGETQYF
TGCGCCAGCAGCTTATTAACAGGGGAAACGCAGTATTTT
>TRBJ2-7|TRBD1|TRBV18|.
CASPRSKPGQLQDSYEQYF
TGTGCCAGCCCCCGGTCTAAACCGGGACAGCTCCAAGATTCCTACGAGCAGTACTTC
>TRBJ2-5|TRBD2|TRBV25-1|.
CASSEWGGETQYF
TGTGCCAGCAGTGAATGGGGGGGAGAGACCCAGTACTTC
>TRBJ2-2|TRBD2|TRBV10-3|.
CAISDPLTSGTPRGTGELFF
TGTGCCATCAGTGATCCACTGACTAGCGGGACGCCTCGAGGCACCGGGGAGCTGTTTTTT
>TRBJ1-1|.|TRBV19|once
CASSISMNTEAFF
TGTGCCAGTAGTATTTCTATGAACACTGAAGCTTTCTTT
>TRBJ1-2|TRBD1|TRBV10-3|.
CAISERTGLDGYTF
TGTGCCATCAGTGAACGGACAGGGTTAGATGGCTACACCTTC
>TRBJ2-2|TRBD1|TRBV5-6|.
CASSLAGTGGELFF
TGTGCCAGCAGCTTGGCCGGGACAGGCGGGGAGCTGTTTTTT
>TRBJ2-1|TRBD2|TRBV4-1|.
CASSRLAGAPRNEQFF
TGCGCCAGCAGCCGACTAGCGGGAGCCCCTCGGAATGAGCAGTTCTTC
>TRBJ2-7|.|TRBV19|.
CASSDGGYEQYF
TGTGCCAGTAGTGACGGCGGATACGAGCAGTACTTC
>TRBJ2-5|.|TRBV5-6|.
CASSLLTVGGETQYF
TGTGCCAGCAGCTTGCTGACAGTCGGCGGAGAGACCCAGTACTTC
>TRBJ2-1|.|TRBV28|.
CASSSTVPTDNEQFF
TGTGCCAGCAGTTCGACAGTTCCCACAGACAATGAGCAGTTCTTC
>TRBJ2-2|.|TRBV4-1|.
CASSLTEEAPGELFF
TGCGCCAGCAGCCTGACGGAAGAGGCCCCCGGGGAGCTGTTTTTT
>TRBJ2-7|TRBD2|TRBV7-2|.
CASSIPSGIDEQYF
TGTGCCAGCAGCATACCTAGCGGGATTGATGAGCAGTACTTC
>TRBJ2-3|.|TRBV29-1|.
CSVEVPREADTQYF
TGCAGCGTTGAAGTGCCCCGAGAGGCAGATACGCAGTATTTT
>TRBJ2-5|.|TRBV27|.
CASSLSAIEETQYF
TGTGCCAGCAGTTTATCTGCTATTGAAGAGACCCAGTACTTC
>TRBJ2-3|TRBD2|TRBV7-6|.
CASSPSSGRADTQYF
TGTGCCAGCAGCCCATCTAGCGGGAGGGCAGATACGCAGTATTTT
>TRBJ2-1|.|TRBV5-6|.
CASSLRSYNEQFF
TGTGCCAGCAGCTTGCGGTCCTACAATGAGCAGTTCTTC
>TRBJ1-2|.|TRBV28|.
CASSFLGQLYGYTF
TGTGCCAGCAGTTTTTTAGGACAGCTTTATGGCTACACCTTC
>TRBJ2-1|TRBD2|TRBV7-3|.
CASSLWAGGDGEQFF
TGTGCCAGCAGCTTATGGGCGGGAGGTGATGGAGAGCAGTTCTTC
>TRBJ2-3|.|TRBV10-3|.
CAISDLDRHTDTQYF
TGTGCCATCAGTGATCTGGACAGACACACAGATACGCAGTATTTT
>TRBJ2-7|TRBD1|TRBV13|.
CASSFGTGVNEQYF
TGTGCCAGCAGCTTTGGGACAGGGGTGAACGAGCAGTACTTC
>TRBJ1-2|.|TRBV11-2|.
CASSRRQGSYGYTF
TGTGCCAGCAGTCGCCGCCAGGGGAGCTATGGCTACACCTTC
>TRBJ2-7|.|TRBV5-6|.
CASSPGRSSYEQYF
TGTGCCAGCAGCCCTGGCAGAAGCTCCTACGAGCAGTACTTC
>TRBJ2-3|TRBD2|TRBV9|.
CASSGTSGGPLGTQYF
TGTGCCAGCAGCGGCACTAGCGGGGGACCCTTGGGGACGCAGTATTTT
>TRBJ1-1|.|TRBV7-9|.
CASSGEPEAFF
TGTGCCAGCAGCGGGGAGCCTGAAGCTTTCTTT
>TRBJ2-7|.|TRBV5-1|.
CASSHLPGQGGLAEAYEQYF
TGCGCCAGCAGCCATCTGCCGGGACAGGGGGGACTAGCGGAAGCCTACGAGCAGTACTTC
>TRBJ2-2|.|TRBV10-3|.
CAIRVDFAGADTGELFF
TGTGCCATCAGAGTCGACTTCGCGGGGGCCGACACCGGGGAGCTGTTTTTT
>TRBJ2-3|.|TRBV7-9|.
CASSNPLGLSTDTQYF
TGTGCCAGCAGCAATCCCCTAGGTCTGAGCACAGATACGCAGTATTTT
>TRBJ2-5|.|TRBV13|.
CASSLRRRGGETQYF
TGTGCCAGCAGCTTACGGCGCAGGGGAGGGGAGACCCAGTACTTC
>TRBJ2-3|.|TRBV5-5|once
CASSLGVLSRGTQYF
TGTGCCAGCAGCTTGGGGGTCTTGTCACGGGGTACGCAGTATTTT
>TRBJ2-1|TRBD2|TRBV19|.
CASSWGLASNEQFF
TGTGCCAGTAGTTGGGGACTAGCCTCCAATGAGCAGTTCTTC
>TRBJ2-5|TRBD2|TRBV7-6|.
CASSPGLLPGDWETQYF
TGTGCCAGCAGCCCGGGACTACTTCCGGGAGATTGGGAGACCCAGTACTTC
>TRBJ2-7|TRBD2|TRBV27|few
CARLAGGTYEQYF
TGTGCCAGGTTAGCGGGGGGCACCTACGAGCAGTACTTC
>TRBJ1-2|.|TRBV2|.
CASSDRSEYGYTF
TGTGCCAGCAGTGATCGTAGCGAGTATGGCTACACCTTC
>TRBJ1-2|.|TRBV28|.
CASSLTTNYGYTF
TGTGCCAGCAGTCTGACAACCAACTATGGCTACACCTTC
>TRBJ2-3|.|TRBV7-6|.
CASSLHQPIRGDTQYF
TGTGCCAGCAGCCTTCATCAACCAATTAGGGGAGATACGCAGTATTTT
>TRBJ1-3|.|TRBV7-8|once
CASSRGFGARPRNTIYF
TGTGCCAGCAGCCGGGGGTTTGGAGCCCGACCAAGAAACACCATATATTTT
>TRBJ1-3|TRBD1|TRBV5-1|.
CASSLFGVSRSGQGGTDTIYF
TGCGCCAGCAGCTTGTTCGGAGTTTCGCGGTCGGGACAGGGAGGAACGGACACCATATATTTT
>TRBJ2-1|.|TRBV4-1|.
CASSQDAYNEQFF
TGCGCCAGCAGCCAAGACGCCTACAATGAGCAGTTCTTC
>TRBJ1-1|.|TRBV5-5|.
CASSPQNTEAFF
TGTGCCAGCAGCCCACAGAACACTGAAGCTTTCTTT